This T cell receptor beta chain was sequenced in a study of T cell repertoires in cytomegalovirus infection (dated by TCRdb to about 2019). Study-level background: Because public TCR beta signatures pointed to carriage of CMV infection together with the matching HLA type, the HLA type of each donor mattered for the analysis. Points the paper makes about the study in general: In both this cohort and an independent roughly 350-donor cohort, the cumulative frequency of public TCR beta family members distinguished carriers of CMV infection plus the relevant HLA type. The ex vivo response was dominated by HLA-C-restricted CMV-specific TCR beta clonotypes, and the single most frequent clonotype in two of eight donors was supplied by these HLA-C-restricted clonotypes.

Reads for this sample came from an Illumina HiSeq 1500. The raw public reads went through TCRdb reprocessing: fastp at Q25, MiXCR clone calling, in-frame beta chains kept. Each entry is one CDR3 protein sequence, shown with its most common DNA and genes. The sample table contains 150,000 to 200,000 distinct CDR3 sequences; only one count was recorded for around 20% of them. Of the sample, around 3.1% falls within the top ten clones. Based on the germline V gene, the CDR1 and CDR2 sequences are SGHTA and FQGNSA. Compared with germline, V lacks 5 bases and J lacks 9 bases; bases without a gene match: 3. The CDR3 runs 12 amino acids, cysteine and phenylalanine included. Just CDR3 DNA is preserved here, 36 bases in frame from base 1. Ten or more counts support this clonotype. No antigen is known for it. Base qualities were left out, and no much larger clone turns up one base away.

The receptor's source is a human donor in good health (CMV status not recorded). Some clones in this sample may be carry-over from other donors' samples. The V and J genes are TRBV7-2 and TRBJ1-5; TRBD1 lines up with 8 middle nucleotides. The sequenced material came from PBMCs. The DNA sequence reads TGTGCCAGCAGCCGTGACAGGGGGCCCCAGCATTTT. The resulting protein is CASSRDRGPQHF.